The present entry profiles one T cell receptor (beta chain) with its context. Its specific antigen is unknown. No much larger clone exists at a distance of one base, and base qualities are not known. These data originate in a study of T cell changes during pregnancy in multiple sclerosis (dated by TCRdb to about 2019). With regard to the full study: The study looked at changes in the T cell repertoire across pregnancy in women with multiple sclerosis.

Library construction relied on the immunoSEQ multiplex PCR assay. What TCRdb holds here is the immuneACCESS table cut down to in-frame rearrangements. Part of the clones is not present; checked against another copy, under half of the missing clones reflect an unresolved V gene, and the others are unexplained. The sample has around 20,000 clones on record, roughly 84% of them singletons. The ten most abundant clones make up around a tenth of the sample. In the germline V gene, CDR1 corresponds to MNHEY and CDR2 to SVGAGI. V sheds 10 bases and J sheds 3 bases, leaving 21 bases between their ends. From its cysteine to its phenylalanine, the CDR3 spans 15 amino acids. The kept DNA is CDR3 alone, 45 bases in frame from the first base.

The clonotype originates from a female donor with multiple sclerosis, enrolled in a pregnancy study. Material: CD8+ T cells from peripheral blood mononuclear cells, obtained after pregnancy. The chain is assembled from TRBV6-5 and TRBJ1-1, and TRBD1 may be the D gene, going by 6 matching bases. The nucleotide sequence reads as follows: TGTGCCACCAAGGAAGGACCAGGGGTGCACACTGAAGCTTTCTTT. Its translation is CATKEGPGVHTEAFF.